The sequence of this T cell receptor (beta chain) was determined in a study of shared clonotypes between healthy human individuals. Using immunoSEQ multiplex PCR, the repertoire was profiled, and TCRdb retains in-frame clones only, with some absent. The table lists around 1.9 million clones, roughly 91% of them singletons. Concerning this clone: As yet, its antigen is unknown.

Study results and limitations: The generation probabilities recorded for non-shared clonotypes fell below those of clonotypes shared by all four donors.

The naive CD8 subset, CD45RO-negative cells positively selected for CCR7, excluded terminally differentiated effector memory CD45RA+ cells. Trimming took off 1 base at V and 7 bases at J, with 10 bases between the two ends. Germline CDR1 and CDR2: MGHRA and YSYEKL. The CDR3 length is 13 residues. The sequence derives from a man between 18 and 29 years old in good health. Some clones in this sample may be carry-over from other donors' samples. Sequenced input: naive CD8+ T cells from PBMCs. V is TRBV4-1 and J is TRBJ1-2; D might be TRBD1 (5 bases). As DNA, the CDR3 is TGCGCCAGCAGCCAAGTGACAGCTCTTGGCTACACCTTC. It encodes CASSQVTALGYTF.